This T cell receptor (beta chain) was found in a study of shared clonotypes between healthy human individuals. This clone was seen a few times. Repertoires were generated with immunoSEQ multiplex PCR, while TCRdb's copy carries only in-frame clones and drops some. The sample shows a few hundred thousand clones, about 97% of them seen only once. The CDR3 spans 13 residues. With 5 bases removed from V and 7 bases from J, the gap between germline ends came to 12 bases. From germline, CDR1 is LNHDA and CDR2 SQIVND (reference sequence). Sample: naive CD4+ T cells sorted from blood. This sample's subset: CD45RA+ positively selected. J is TRBJ1-5 and V is TRBV19; D not certain. The TCR originated in a woman in her 30s in good health. The CDR3 DNA follows: TGTGCCAGTAGTCCCCCCGGAGGGCAGCCCCAGCATTTT. Protein: CASSPPGGQPQHF.